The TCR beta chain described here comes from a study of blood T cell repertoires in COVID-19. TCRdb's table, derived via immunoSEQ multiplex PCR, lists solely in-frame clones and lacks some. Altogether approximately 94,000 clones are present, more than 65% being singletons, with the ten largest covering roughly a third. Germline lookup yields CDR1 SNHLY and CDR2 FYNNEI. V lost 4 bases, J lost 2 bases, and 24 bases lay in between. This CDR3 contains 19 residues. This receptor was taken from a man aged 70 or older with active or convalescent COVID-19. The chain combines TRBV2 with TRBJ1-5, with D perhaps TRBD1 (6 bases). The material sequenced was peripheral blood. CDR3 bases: TGTGCCAGCAGTGTCTCCCGGGACAAGGGCCTCAAGGGCAATCAGCCCCAGCATTTT. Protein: CASSVSRDKGLKGNQPQHF.